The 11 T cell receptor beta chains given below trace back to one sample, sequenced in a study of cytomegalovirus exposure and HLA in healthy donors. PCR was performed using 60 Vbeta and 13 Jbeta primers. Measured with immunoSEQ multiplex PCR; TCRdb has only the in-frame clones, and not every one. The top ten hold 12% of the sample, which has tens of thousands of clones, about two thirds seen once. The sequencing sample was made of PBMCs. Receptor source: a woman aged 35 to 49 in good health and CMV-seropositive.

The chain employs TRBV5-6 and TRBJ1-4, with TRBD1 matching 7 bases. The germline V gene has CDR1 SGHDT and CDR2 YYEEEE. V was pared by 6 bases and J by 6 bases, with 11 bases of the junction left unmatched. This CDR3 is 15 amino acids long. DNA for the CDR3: TGTGCCAGCAACTTTGGGTCCAGGGGGGATGAAAAACTGTTTTTT. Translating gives CASNFGSRGDEKLFF.

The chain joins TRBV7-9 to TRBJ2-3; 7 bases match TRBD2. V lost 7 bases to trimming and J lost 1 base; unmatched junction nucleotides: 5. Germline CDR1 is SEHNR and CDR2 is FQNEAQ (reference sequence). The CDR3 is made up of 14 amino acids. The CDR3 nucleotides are TGTGCCAGCAACCTACGGGAGGGCACAGATACGCAGTATTTT. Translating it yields CASNLREGTDTQYF.

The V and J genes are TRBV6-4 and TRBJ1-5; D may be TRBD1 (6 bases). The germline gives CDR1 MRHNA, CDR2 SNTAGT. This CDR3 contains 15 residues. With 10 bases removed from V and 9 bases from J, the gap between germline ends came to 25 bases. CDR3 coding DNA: TGTGCCACCCCGATCTGGGGGCAGGGGATCAGGCCCCAGCATTTT. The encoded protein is CATPIWGQGIRPQHF.

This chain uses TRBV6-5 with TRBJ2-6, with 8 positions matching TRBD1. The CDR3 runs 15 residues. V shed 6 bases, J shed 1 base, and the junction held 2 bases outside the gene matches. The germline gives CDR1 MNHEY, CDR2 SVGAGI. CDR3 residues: CASRRTGSGANVLTF. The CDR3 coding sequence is TGTGCCAGCAGGCGGACAGGGTCTGGGGCCAACGTCCTGACTTTC.

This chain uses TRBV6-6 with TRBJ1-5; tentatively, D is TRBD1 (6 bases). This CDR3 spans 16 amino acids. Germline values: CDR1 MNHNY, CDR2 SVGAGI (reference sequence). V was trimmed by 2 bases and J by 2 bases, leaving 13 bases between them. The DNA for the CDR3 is TGTGCCAGCAGTTACAGAGGGGGTACTGGCAATCAGCCCCAGCATTTT. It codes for CASSYRGGTGNQPQHF.

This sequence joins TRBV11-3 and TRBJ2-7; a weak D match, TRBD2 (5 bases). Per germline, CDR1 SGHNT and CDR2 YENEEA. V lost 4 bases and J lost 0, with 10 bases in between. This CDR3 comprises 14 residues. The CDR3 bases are TGTGCCAGCAGCTCCAGAGGGAGCTCCTACGAGCAGTACTTC. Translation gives CASSSRGSSYEQYF.

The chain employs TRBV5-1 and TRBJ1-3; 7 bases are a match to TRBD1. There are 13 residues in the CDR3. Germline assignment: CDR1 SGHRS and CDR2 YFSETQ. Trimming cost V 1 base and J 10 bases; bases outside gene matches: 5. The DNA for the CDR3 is TGCGCCAGCAGCTTGACAGGGGAAAGTACCATATATTTT. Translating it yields CASSLTGESTIYF.

DNA for the CDR3: TGTGCCAGCAGCCCCCAGACGGGGGTAGCGGCCCAGCCCCAGTACTTC. The encoded protein is CASSPQTGVAAQPQYF. The chain combines TRBV7-9 with TRBJ2-5; possible D gene TRBD2, 6 bases. This CDR3 is built from 16 residues. Germline V gene sequence: CDR1 SEHNR, CDR2 FQNEAQ (reference sequence). V was shortened by 5 bases and J by 9 bases, with 25 bases between the two germline ends.

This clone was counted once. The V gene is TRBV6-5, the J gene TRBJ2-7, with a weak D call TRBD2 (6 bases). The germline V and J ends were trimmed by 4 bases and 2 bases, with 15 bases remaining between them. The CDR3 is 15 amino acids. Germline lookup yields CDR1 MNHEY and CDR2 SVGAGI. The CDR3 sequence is CASSFTPTGAYEQYF. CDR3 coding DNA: TGTGCCAGCAGTTTTACTCCCACGGGGGCCTACGAGCAGTACTTC.

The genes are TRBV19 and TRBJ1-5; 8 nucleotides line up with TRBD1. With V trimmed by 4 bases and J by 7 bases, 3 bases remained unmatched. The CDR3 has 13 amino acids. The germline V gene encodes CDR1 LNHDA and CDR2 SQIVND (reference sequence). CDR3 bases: TGTGCCAGTAGTACAGGGGGCGGACAGCCCCAGCATTTT. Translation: CASSTGGGQPQHF.

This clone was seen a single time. The CDR3 DNA follows: TGTGCCAGCAGCTTAGCGGGGACAGGGGGCATAGGGAACACTGAAGCTTTCTTT. This codes for CASSLAGTGGIGNTEAFF. The chain combines TRBV11-2 with TRBJ1-1; 12 positions agree with TRBD1. In germline, CDR1 is SGHAT, CDR2 FQNNGV. The CDR3 runs to 18 residues. The ends lost 1 base at V and 1 base at J; junction bases unmatched: 7.